This T cell receptor (beta chain) is drawn from a study of molecular identifiers for immune sequencing clone quantification listed by TCRdb under 2018. Study-level background: For a replicate experiment, RNA from around 20,000 or 99,000 naive CD8 T cells was divided into five aliquots, and four of the five aliquots were sequenced. This methods study benchmarked molecular-identifier clustering-based TCR repertoire sequencing (MIDCIRS) and TCR RNA copy counting, using CD8 T cells to do so. Study-wide findings and limitations: Highly expanded clone sizes could be underestimated because identical TCR molecules may share a barcode. Spiked-in Jurkat TCR RNA (approximately 9 copies' worth), which is not part of the donor repertoire, was contained in the naive libraries. About 3 recovered TCR RNA copies per cell were obtained by modeling, versus 9 to 10 by digital PCR, implying a capture efficiency of roughly 32%. Without barcode sub-clustering, chimeric consensus sequences inflated TCR diversity; chimeras reached as high as 47%. Spiked-in Jurkat TCR RNA equal to a single cell's worth was reported to be detectable even within one million naive CD8 T cells. Clones above 20 RNA copies held over 99% of molecules in CMV-specific effector cells but under 1% in naive cells.

Naive CD8 T cell libraries were made from approximately 20,000 to 1,000,000 sorted cells using 10%, 30% or 50% of purified RNA. Naive CD8 T cells were FACS-sorted as CD8+CD4-CCR7+CD45RA+ on a BD FACSAria II into RLT Plus buffer. To test detection sensitivity, Jurkat RNA equal to ten TCR copies was added to samples of about 20,000-1,000,000 naive CD8 T cells. Enrichment of CD8 T cells was performed with RosetteSep CD8+ T Cell Enrichment Cocktail and Ficoll-Paque, after which ACK red cell lysis was carried out. Preparation of the library involved PCR. The instrument was an Illumina HiSeq 4000. Bulk TCR libraries were prepared as previously described, using TCR primers listed in Table S5. Total RNA was purified with the Qiagen AllPrep DNA/RNA kit. Before analysis, reads from multiple sequencing runs of one library were combined. From the authors' description of their analysis: Reads were retained only if an exact TCR constant sequence was present, and the retained reads were trimmed to 150 nt and grouped according to their 12-nt molecular barcodes. Within each barcode group, reads were sub-clustered at a 15% Levenshtein threshold, and quality-weighted consensus sequences were built per RNA molecule. Non-functional sequences were filtered out, along with any lower-count sequence sitting one edit away from another sequence. Based on a fit of two negative binomial distributions, barcode sub-clusters having less than 20% of the maximum read count were discarded. Starting from the raw public reads, TCRdb applied fastp trimming at Q25, assembled clones with MiXCR and retained in-frame beta chains. Each entry is one CDR3 protein sequence, shown with its most common DNA and genes. The V and J calls here are based on TCRdb, not the publication. This sample lists 12,000 or so distinct CDR3 sequences; 18% were detected once. The top ten clonotypes cover approximately 1.5% of the sample.

As a fraction of the sample, this clonotype is medium-sized (0.01 to 0.1%). No antigen is known for it. Base qualities are not provided; no much larger clone lies one nucleotide away. The sequencing sample was made of naive CD8+ T cells from blood, with Jurkat cell RNA spiked in. The cell subset or site label on this specimen signifies: FACS-sorted CD8+CD4-CCR7+CD45RA+ naive T cells. The sequence derives from a human donor in good health. Some libraries in this study had Jurkat cell RNA spiked in.

The CDR3 here reads CASSLVATAYEQYF. The DNA sequence is TGTGCCAGCAGCTTAGTTGCGACAGCCTACGAGCAGTACTTC. Recombination linked TRBV7-2 to TRBJ2-7; 5 matching bases give a weak D call of TRBD1. The germline V gene gives CDR1 as SGHTA and CDR2 as FQGNSA. Relative to germline, V is 1 base shorter and J is 2 bases shorter, with 9 bases between their ends. From the cysteine through the phenylalanine, the CDR3 covers 14 amino acids. Only CDR3 DNA is held: 42 bases, read in frame from base 1.